The clone carrying this T cell receptor (beta chain) has just a few counts. This entry comes from a study of T cell responses to AZD1222 COVID-19 vaccine. Assay used: immunoSEQ multiplex PCR; TCRdb lists only in-frame clones, some missing. The sample shows about 60,000 clones, 75% to 90% of them seen only once. Germline loops: CDR1 MGHRA, CDR2 YSYEKL. This CDR3 spans 16 amino acids. The trim removed 0 bases at V and 1 base at J, leaving 2 bases unmatched. J is TRBJ2-3 and V is TRBV4-1, with 9 positions matching TRBD2. This TCR derives from an adult who received the AZD1222 COVID-19 vaccine. The sample was peripheral blood, taken 28 days after the second AZD1222 dose. The CDR3 here is CASSQETSGRTDTQYF. The CDR3 region has the DNA TGCGCCAGCAGCCAAGAGACTAGCGGACGCACAGATACGCAGTATTTT.